This T cell receptor beta chain was identified in a study of shared clonotypes between healthy human individuals. Study-wide points: The researchers took only blood, and tissue repertoires probably look different. Against clonotypes common to all four donors, non-shared ones had lower generation probabilities.

With respect to this clone: Its target is not known.

The trim removed 4 bases at V and 6 bases at J, leaving 13 bases unmatched. From germline, CDR1 is SEHNR and CDR2 FQNEAQ (reference sequence). CDR3 length: 19 amino acids. Some 30,000 T cell genomes, or roughly 200 ng DNA, went into the sorted-subset replicate PCRs. In the study's own analysis: Filtering differed for immunoSEQ, which gave only junction sequences without quality scores. Some clones are missing from TCRdb's copy, which holds only in-frame ones; the method was immunoSEQ multiplex PCR. The V and J calls and clone size were taken over from that table, and D and trimming were inferred from the DNA. The data contain around 2.1 million clones, about 94% of them singletons.

This receptor was identified in a man aged 18 to 29 in good health. The chain couples TRBV7-9 to TRBJ1-6; 12 nucleotides line up with TRBD1. Sequenced sample: naive CD4+ T cells sorted from blood. As for subset: CD45RA+ positively selected. The CDR3 nucleotides are TGTGCCAGCAGCTCCTTGGGACAGGGGGCGGTTTACTCTAATTCACCCCTCCACTTT. It yields the protein CASSSLGQGAVYSNSPLHF.